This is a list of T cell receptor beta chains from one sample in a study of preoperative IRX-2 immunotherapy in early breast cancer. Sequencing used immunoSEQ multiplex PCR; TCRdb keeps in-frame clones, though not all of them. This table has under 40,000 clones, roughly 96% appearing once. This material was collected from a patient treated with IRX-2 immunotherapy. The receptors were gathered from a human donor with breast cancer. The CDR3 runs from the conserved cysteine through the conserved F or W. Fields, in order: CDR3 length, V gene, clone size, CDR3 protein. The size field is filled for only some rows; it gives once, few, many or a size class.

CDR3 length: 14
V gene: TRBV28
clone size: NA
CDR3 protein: CASSLQSLNYGYTF

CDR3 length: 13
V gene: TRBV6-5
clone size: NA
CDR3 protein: CAISSGLAREQFF

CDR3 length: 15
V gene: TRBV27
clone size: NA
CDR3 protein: CASSLGGERDTEAFF

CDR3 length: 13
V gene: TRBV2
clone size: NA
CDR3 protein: CASTRDSPYEQYF

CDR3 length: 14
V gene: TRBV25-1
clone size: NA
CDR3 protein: CASTPASISWGYTF

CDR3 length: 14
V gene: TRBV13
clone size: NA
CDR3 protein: CASSLRSGQNIQYF

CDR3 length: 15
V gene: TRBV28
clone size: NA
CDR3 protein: CASGVQRVAGNEQFF

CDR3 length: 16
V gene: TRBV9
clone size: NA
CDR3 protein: CASSPRWGQITDTQYF

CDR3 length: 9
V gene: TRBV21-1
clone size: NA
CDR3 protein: CASSNEQFF

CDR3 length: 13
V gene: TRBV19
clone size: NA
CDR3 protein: CASSIDRAYGYTF

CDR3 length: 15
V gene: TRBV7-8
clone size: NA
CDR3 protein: CASSPLAGGGDTQYF

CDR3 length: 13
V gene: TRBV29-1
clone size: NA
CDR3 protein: CSGDSGGTDTQYF

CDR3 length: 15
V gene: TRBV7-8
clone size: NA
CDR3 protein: CASSALDRRSYEQYF

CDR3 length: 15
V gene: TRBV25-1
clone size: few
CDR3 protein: CASSLGTSALDTQYF

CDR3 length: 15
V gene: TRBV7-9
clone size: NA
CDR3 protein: CASSLEERGTDTQYF

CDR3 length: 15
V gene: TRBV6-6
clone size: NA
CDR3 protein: CASIQGGNSGNTIYF

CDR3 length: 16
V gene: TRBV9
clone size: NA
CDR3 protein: CASSAGGSGNTGELFF

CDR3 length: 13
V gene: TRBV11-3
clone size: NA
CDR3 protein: CASSFTGANVLTF

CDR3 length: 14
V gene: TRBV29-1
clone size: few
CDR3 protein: CSFWTSGVQETQYF

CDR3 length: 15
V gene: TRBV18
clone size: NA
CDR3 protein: CASSSLPTQGNEQFF

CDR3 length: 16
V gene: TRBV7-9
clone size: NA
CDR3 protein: CASSFQAGAAKNIQYF

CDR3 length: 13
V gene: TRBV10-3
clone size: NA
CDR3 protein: CAISVMGTGELFF

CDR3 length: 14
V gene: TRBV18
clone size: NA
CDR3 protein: CASSEKSSTDTQYF

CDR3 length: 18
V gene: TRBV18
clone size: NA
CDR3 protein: CASSPTLTGPTEDTEAFF

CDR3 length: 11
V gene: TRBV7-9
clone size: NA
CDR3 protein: CASSLRMGYTF

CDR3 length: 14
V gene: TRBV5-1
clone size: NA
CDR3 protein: CASSWTPTNQPQHF

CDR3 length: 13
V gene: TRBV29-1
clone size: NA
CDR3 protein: CARREANTGELFF

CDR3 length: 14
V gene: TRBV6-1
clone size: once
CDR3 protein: CASSVWGAYDTQYF

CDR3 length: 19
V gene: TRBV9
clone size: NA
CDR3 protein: CASSVAAGVAGGSGGAQYF

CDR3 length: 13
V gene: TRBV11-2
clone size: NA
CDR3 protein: CASSPQGFSPLHF

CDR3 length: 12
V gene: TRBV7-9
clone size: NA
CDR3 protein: CASSPPDAGQYF

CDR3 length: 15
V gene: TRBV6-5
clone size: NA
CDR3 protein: CASSYRDSPNYGYTF

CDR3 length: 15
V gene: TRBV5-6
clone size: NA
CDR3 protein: CASSLVASGGGTQYF

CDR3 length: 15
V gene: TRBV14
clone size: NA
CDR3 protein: CASSQLTGVSNEQFF

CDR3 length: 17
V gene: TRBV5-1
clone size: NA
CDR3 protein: CASSLDRAQIAKNIQYF

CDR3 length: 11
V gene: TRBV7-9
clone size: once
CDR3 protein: CASREAGELFF

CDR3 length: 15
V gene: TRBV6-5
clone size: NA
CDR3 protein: CASSSTSSVSRRQYF

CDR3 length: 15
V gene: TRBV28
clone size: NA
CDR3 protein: CASSLYADRTDTQYF

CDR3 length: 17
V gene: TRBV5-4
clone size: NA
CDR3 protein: CASSRAGGPDSNQPQHF

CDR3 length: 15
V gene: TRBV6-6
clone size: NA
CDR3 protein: CASRPDGSGANVLTF

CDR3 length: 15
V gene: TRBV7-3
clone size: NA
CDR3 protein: CASSSKLPGGDTQYF